The 25 T cell receptor beta chains below were found in one sample sequenced in a study of cytomegalovirus exposure and HLA in healthy donors. Primers: 60 Vbeta forward and 13 Jbeta reverse. This table comes from immunoSEQ multiplex PCR, and its TCRdb copy is limited to in-frame clones, with some not included. The data show approximately 130,000 clones, approximately 72% seen once. The sequencing input was PBMCs. The receptors were gathered from a human donor in good health.

CDR3 sequence reads: CASSFQGQGNGYTF. For the CDR3, the DNA is TGTGCCAGCAGTTTTCAGGGACAGGGGAATGGCTACACCTTC. V usage is TRBV28 and J usage is TRBJ1-2, with 10 bases fitting TRBD1. J lost 6 bases, V lost 3 bases, and 4 bases had no gene match. Germline V gene sequence: CDR1 MDHEN, CDR2 SYDVKM. The length of the CDR3 is 14 residues.

This clone was seen once. The chain combines TRBV14 with TRBJ1-2, with D perhaps TRBD1 (6 bases). V lost 4 bases and J lost 2, with 8 bases in between. Germline values: CDR1 SGHDN, CDR2 FVKESK. The CDR3 spans 13 residues. The CDR3 bases are TGTGCCAGCAGCCCCGGACAGAACTATGGCTACACCTTC. It codes for CASSPGQNYGYTF. The full variable domain, its missing parts supplied by reference TRBV14 and TRBJ1-2, is EAGVTQFPSHSVIEKGQTVTLRCDPISGHDNLYWYRRVMGKEIKFLLHFVKESKQDESGMPNNRFLAERTGGTYSTLKVQPAELEDSGVYFCASSPGQNYGYTFGSGTRLTVV.

The CDR3, as DNA: TGTGCCAGCAGTGAGAACAGGGGGGATGAAAAACTGTTTTTT. Residues: CASSENRGDEKLFF. The chain couples TRBV6-1 to TRBJ1-4, with TRBD1 matching 8 bases. Germline V gene lookup returns CDR1 MNHNS and CDR2 SASEGT. V trimming: 3 bases; J trimming: 6 bases; junction bases outside the gene matches: 3. This CDR3 has 14 residues.

The rearrangement joins TRBV29-1 to TRBJ1-1; TRBD1 agrees at 10 bases. The CDR3 has 13 amino acids. Trimming took 7 bases from V and 1 from J; bases not matched to a gene: 3. Per germline, CDR1 SQVTM and CDR2 ANQGSEA. CDR3 residues: CSARQGANTEAFF. CDR3 nucleotides: TGCAGCGCCCGACAGGGGGCGAACACTGAAGCTTTCTTT.

This clone was detected only once. This chain connects TRBV7-8 to TRBJ2-5; 8 nucleotides agree with TRBD2. The CDR3 sequence is 14 residues long. Trimming cost V 2 bases and J 5 bases; bases outside gene matches: 4. The germline CDR1 and CDR2 sequences are SGHVS and FQNEAQ. The CDR3 DNA sequence: TGTGCCAGCAGCTTAACGCCTAGCGGGGAGACCCAGTACTTC. Its translation is CASSLTPSGETQYF.

The genes are TRBV7-9 and TRBJ2-7, with TRBD1 matching 7 bases. Trimming at V came to 4 bases and at J to 2 bases, leaving 5 bases not matched to a gene. Germline V gene sequence: CDR1 SEHNR, CDR2 FQNEAQ (reference sequence). This CDR3 has 14 amino acids. The CDR3 coding sequence is TGTGCCAGCAGCTCATCCGGGACAGCCTACGAGCAGTACTTC. Protein: CASSSSGTAYEQYF.

The table lists this clone with a count of one. J is TRBJ2-5 and V is TRBV11-2; D is ambiguous. Trimming left V 1 base short and J 8 bases short, with 5 bases between. Germline CDR1 and CDR2: SGHAT and FQNNGV. The CDR3 totals 11 residues. CDR3 amino acids: CASSLGSTQYF. Here the CDR3 DNA reads TGTGCCAGCAGCTTAGGGAGCACCCAGTACTTC.

The CDR3 bases are TGTGCCAGCAGCTTGGGGGGGGGCGAAAATTCACCCCTCCACTTT. It specifies CASSLGGGENSPLHF. The chain is built from TRBV5-6 and TRBJ1-6, with D possibly being TRBD1 (6 bases). Trimming stripped 0 bases from V and 7 bases from J, with 11 bases between. Germline values: CDR1 SGHDT, CDR2 YYEEEE. This CDR3 region has 15 residues. Based on the CDR3 plus reference TRBV5-6 and TRBJ1-6, the full variable domain is DAGVTQSPTHLIKTRGQQVTLRCSPKSGHDTVSWYQQALGQGPQFIFQYYEEEERQRGNFPDRFSGHQFPNYSSELNVNALLLGDSALYLCASSLGGGENSPLHFGNGTRLTVT.

The chain couples TRBV11-3 to TRBJ2-3; 12 nucleotides match TRBD2. J lost 4 bases, V lost 5 bases, and 16 bases had no gene match. CDR3 length: 19 amino acids. Germline CDR1 and CDR2: SGHNT and YENEEA. CDR3 nucleotide sequence: TGTGCCAGCAGCCCCCGGCGGAAGACTAGCGGGGGTTTACCAGATACGCAGTATTTT. As protein: CASSPRRKTSGGLPDTQYF.

The V and J genes are TRBV7-2 and TRBJ2-1, with 11 bases aligning to TRBD2. The CDR3 has 15 amino acids. The V segment lost 5 bases and the J segment 4 bases; nucleotides outside the gene matches: 4. Germline CDR1 SGHTA, CDR2 FQGNSA. CDR3 nucleotide sequence: TGTGCCAGCAGCATGGGACTAGCGGCATACAATGAGCAGTTCTTC. It codes for CASSMGLAAYNEQFF.

The chain links TRBV5-1 to TRBJ2-3; possible D gene TRBD1, 7 bases. This CDR3 has 13 amino acids. The V end lost 7 bases, the J end lost 2 bases, and 11 bases lay between the germline ends. Per the germline V gene, CDR1 is SGHRS and CDR2 is YFSETQ. This chain's CDR3 is CASGGTATDTQYF. The CDR3 coding sequence is TGCGCCAGCGGGGGGACAGCCACAGATACGCAGTATTTT.

The genes are TRBV5-6 and TRBJ2-1; 7 bases agree with TRBD1. Trimming at V came to 7 bases and at J to 6 bases, leaving 10 bases not matched to a gene. Germline V lookup: CDR1 SGHDT, CDR2 YYEEEE. The CDR3 runs to 14 residues. The CDR3 DNA reads as TGTGCCAGCCGCGACAGGGTCCACTTCAATGAGCAGTTCTTC. Translating it yields CASRDRVHFNEQFF.

The count of this clone is one. The chain links TRBV4-1 to TRBJ1-5, with D possibly being TRBD1 (5 bases). This CDR3 region has 16 residues. V was clipped by 0 bases and J by 6 bases, with 15 bases between them. The germline V gene encodes CDR1 MGHRA and CDR2 YSYEKL. The chain's CDR3 is CASSQESTLRAQPQHF. The CDR3 nucleotides are TGCGCCAGCAGCCAAGAGTCTACTCTCAGGGCTCAGCCCCAGCATTTT.

The chain links TRBV10-3 to TRBJ1-5; D unresolved. The CDR3 runs 13 residues. Germline V CDR1 and CDR2: ENHRY, SYGVKD. V was pared by 0 bases and J by 11 bases, with 11 bases between. The CDR3 DNA follows: TGTGCCATCAGTGAGTCAACGGGATTGTCCCAGCATTTT. Translated, it gives CAISESTGLSQHF.

This clone was recorded a few times. The rearrangement uses TRBV5-1 and TRBJ2-5, with unresolved D. Germline lookup yields CDR1 SGHRS and CDR2 YFSETQ. Deletions cut 2 bases from V and 3 bases from J, with 8 bases between. This CDR3 has 13 amino acids. The CDR3 sequence: CASSFSSEETQYF. In DNA form, the CDR3 reads TGCGCCAGCAGCTTTAGCTCTGAAGAGACCCAGTACTTC.

As to this clone: At one end, the junction sequence differs from germline, possibly due to a read error. The chain employs TRBV7-9 and TRBJ2-1; possibly TRBD1 for D (8 bases). The CDR3 loop spans 15 amino acids. Germline values: CDR1 SEHNR, CDR2 FQNEAQ (reference sequence). The CDR3 spells CSSREGQVVGNEQFF. The CDR3 DNA reads as TGTTCCAGCAGGGAGGGACAGGTTGTCGGCAATGAGCAGTTCTTC. Using reference TRBV7-9 and TRBJ2-1 for the parts outside the CDR3, the full variable domain is DTGVSQNPRHKITKRGQNVTFRCDPISEHNRLYWYRQTLGQGPEFLTYFQNEAQLEKSRLLSDRFSAERPKGSFSTLEIQRTEQGDSAMYLCSSREGQVVGNEQFFGPGTRLTVL.

The CDR3 sequence is CASSPLAGWQETQYF. The CDR3 nucleotides are TGCGCCAGCAGCCCATTAGCGGGATGGCAAGAGACCCAGTACTTC. The V gene is TRBV5-1, the J gene TRBJ2-5; 8 bases fit TRBD2. Per germline, CDR1 SGHRS and CDR2 YFSETQ. V lost 4 bases, J lost 2 bases, and 7 bases stayed unmatched. This CDR3 comprises 15 residues.

This chain connects TRBV10-3 to TRBJ2-7; D not certain. V was pared by 0 bases and J by 4 bases, with 7 bases between. The germline gives CDR1 ENHRY, CDR2 SYGVKD. This CDR3 is built from 13 residues. The chain's CDR3 is CAISESMAYEQYF. In DNA form, the CDR3 reads TGTGCCATCAGTGAGTCGATGGCATACGAGCAGTACTTC.

This chain connects TRBV27 to TRBJ2-7; tentative D call: TRBD2 (5 bases). With 0 bases removed from V and 1 base from J, the gap between germline ends came to 7 bases. CDR3 size: 14 residues. Germline V CDR1 and CDR2: MNHEY, SMNVEV (reference sequence). The CDR3 loop is CASSLSSGSYEQYF. The CDR3 coding sequence is TGTGCCAGCAGTTTATCGAGCGGATCCTACGAGCAGTACTTC.

In DNA form, the CDR3 reads TGTGCCAGCAGCGCCCCGACTAGCGGGGGGAAAGAGACCCAGTACTTC. Amino acid sequence: CASSAPTSGGKETQYF. The chain links TRBV7-8 to TRBJ2-5; 13 positions agree with TRBD2. The V and J ends lost 5 bases and 3 bases, in that order; junction bases with no gene match: 6. The CDR3 extends over 16 amino acids. Germline assignment: CDR1 SGHVS and CDR2 FQNEAQ.

The chain couples TRBV15 to TRBJ2-7, with 7 bases lining up with TRBD2. The CDR3 covers 15 residues. CDR1 LNHNV and CDR2 YYDKDF come from the germline V gene (reference sequence). V gave up 1 base and J gave up 2 bases; unmatched junction bases: 5. The CDR3 DNA reads as TGTGCCACCAGCAGAGGGGGGGAGGGCCCCTACGAGCAGTACTTC. This codes for CATSRGGEGPYEQYF.

This sequence joins TRBV27 and TRBJ2-7; a possible D gene is TRBD1 (6 bases). CDR1 and CDR2 from the germline V gene are MNHEY and SMNVEV (reference sequence). Trimming cost V 5 bases and J 0 bases, with 14 bases left between them. The CDR3 spans 15 residues. The CDR3 nucleotides are TGTGCCAGCAGTATAACGGGACATCACTCCTACGAGCAGTACTTC. It specifies CASSITGHHSYEQYF.

This clone has only one observation. The chain uses TRBV7-2 and TRBJ1-1, with 9 bases identical to TRBD1. Per germline, CDR1 SGHTA and CDR2 FQGNSA. The CDR3 length is 16 residues. Trimming cost V 1 base and J 2 bases; bases outside gene matches: 5. CDR3 amino acids: CASSLGGQGFNTEAFF. The CDR3 nucleotides read TGTGCCAGCAGCTTAGGCGGACAGGGGTTTAACACTGAAGCTTTCTTT.

V is TRBV5-4 and J is TRBJ1-3; no clear D. Germline lookup yields CDR1 SGHNT and CDR2 YYREEE (reference sequence). The CDR3 loop spans 14 amino acids. V was clipped by 7 bases and J by 0 bases, with 11 bases between them. CDR3 coding DNA: TGTGCCAGCCCCTCGGGTTCCTCTGGAAACACCATATATTTT. As protein: CASPSGSSGNTIYF.

This chain links TRBV6-5 with TRBJ1-1; tentatively, D is TRBD1 (6 bases). With 0 bases removed from V and 0 bases from J, the gap between germline ends came to 11 bases. Germline CDR1 and CDR2: MNHEY and SVGAGI. The CDR3 consists of 16 residues. In nucleotides, the CDR3 is TGTGCCAGCAGTTACTCGGGGGGGGCACTGAACACTGAAGCTTTCTTT. Amino acid sequence: CASSYSGGALNTEAFF.